This T cell receptor beta chain was sequenced in a study of T cell changes during pregnancy in multiple sclerosis. TCRdb keeps only in-frame clones here, not all; method: immunoSEQ multiplex PCR. The sample lists roughly 38,000 clones, roughly 91% occurring once. CDR3 length: 15 residues. V dropped 7 bases and J dropped 2 bases, with 18 bases sitting between them. Germline loops: CDR1 MDHEN, CDR2 SYDVKM. The genes are TRBV28 and TRBJ2-7; D is possibly TRBD1 (5 bases). The sequencing here drew on CD4+ T cells from peripheral blood mononuclear cells, taken in the third trimester of pregnancy. The clonotype was recovered from a female donor with multiple sclerosis, enrolled in a pregnancy study. CDR3 bases: TGTGCCAGCAAAGGGGCACAGGTGTTACCCTACGAGCAGTACTTC. Protein sequence: CASKGAQVLPYEQYF. Full variable domain (outside the CDR3, taken from reference TRBV28 and TRBJ2-7): DVKVTQSSRYLVKRTGEKVFLECVQDMDHENMFWYRQDPGLGLRLIYFSYDVKMKEKGDIPEGYSVSREKKERFSLILESASTNQTSMYLCASKGAQVLPYEQYFGPGTRLTVT.